This TCR beta chain was documented in a study of CD8 T cells in Susac syndrome. Study-wide points: Clonal expansion was not seen in any Susac syndrome CD4+ T cell repertoire.

Details on this clonotype: Antigen unknown.

RNA totalling roughly 0.5 to 1 ug underwent reverse transcription with random hexamers. TCRdb fed the immunoSEQ multiplex PCR reads into MiXCR, producing one record per CDR3 protein. Of roughly 200,000 distinct CDR3 sequences listed, 75% to 95% are singletons. V shed 8 bases and J 1 base; nucleotides not matched to a gene: 5. The CDR3 length is 14 residues. CDR1 is SGHAT, CDR2 FQDESV, per germline (reference sequence). The source of this sequence is a human donor with Susac syndrome. This chain joins TRBV11-1 and TRBJ1-1; 9 bases align to TRBD1. The specimen sequenced was CD4+ T cells from PBMCs. The CDR3 loop is CASDGTGQNTEAFF. The CDR3 region has the DNA TGTGCCAGCGACGGGACAGGGCAGAACACTGAAGCTTTCTTT.